This T cell receptor (beta chain) originates from a study of spatial heterogeneity in lung cancer. Many counts were recorded for this clonotype. Germline assignment: CDR1 SNHLY and CDR2 FYNNEI. Trimming removed 5 bases at V and 3 bases at J, with 8 bases between. The CDR3 is 12 residues long. Regarding time point: sample taken at primary tumor resection. Sequencing of whole RNA from tumor, nontumor lung or frozen PBMC involved no sorting. A single record per CDR3 protein comes from TCRdb applying MiXCR to the 5' RACE reads. The sample has almost 75,000 distinct CDR3 sequences; 10% to 15% are singletons.

This clonotype originated in a male donor with early-stage non-small cell lung cancer. The sequences come from PBMCs, collected at surgery. This chain links TRBV2 with TRBJ2-7; maybe TRBD1 (5 bases). The CDR3 loop is CASSLQDYEQYF. CDR3 coding DNA: TGTGCCAGCAGTCTACAGGACTACGAGCAGTACTTC. The whole variable domain, remainder taken from reference TRBV2 and TRBJ2-7, is EPEVTQTPSHQVTQMGQEVILRCVPISNHLYFYWYRQILGQKVEFLVSFYNNEISEKSEIFDDQFSVERPDGSNFTLKIRSTKLEDSAMYFCASSLQDYEQYFGPGTRLTVT.